Listed here are 9 T cell receptor beta chains from one sample, sequenced in a study of shared clonotypes between healthy human individuals. TCRdb keeps only in-frame clones here, not all; method: immunoSEQ multiplex PCR. This repertoire shows around 2.1 million clones, nearly 97% found once; its top ten account for 0.1% to 0.15%. Sequencing was carried out using naive CD4+ T cells sorted from blood. Subset: CD45RA+ positively selected. The source of these receptors is a young man in good health.

This clone showed up just once. The CDR3 loop is CASSATSIHTEAFF. CDR3 in DNA: TGTGCCAGCAGCGCTACGAGTATACACACTGAAGCTTTCTTT. The chain has TRBV9 and TRBJ1-1; D uncertain. The germline V and J ends were trimmed by 3 bases and 3 bases, with 12 bases remaining between them. The CDR3 sequence is 14 residues long. Germline-derived CDR1 and CDR2 are SGDLS and YYNGEE.

This clone was found once. This CDR3 is also generated by other DNA sequences in the sample. The chain is built from TRBV6-1 and TRBJ1-5; D is undetermined. Germline loops: CDR1 MNHNS, CDR2 SASEGT. This CDR3 has 13 amino acids. Trimming took 3 bases from V and 3 from J, leaving 6 bases between them. The CDR3 loop is CASSDTLNQPQHF. CDR3 DNA sequence: TGTGCCAGCAGTGACACCCTCAATCAGCCCCAGCATTTT.

The genes are TRBV7-2 and TRBJ1-2; D unresolved. The germline V gene encodes CDR1 SGHTA and CDR2 FQGNSA. Trimming removed 4 bases from V and 0 bases from J, with 9 bases in between. The CDR3 is 14 residues long. CDR3 sequence (DNA): TGTGCCAGCAGCTCGGACGGAACTAACTATGGCTACACCTTC. It encodes CASSSDGTNYGYTF.

The chain employs TRBV29-1 and TRBJ2-3; 10 positions match TRBD2. Trimming removed 4 bases from V and 2 bases from J; junction bases left unmatched: 9. The CDR3 sequence is 16 residues long. Germline V gene lookup returns CDR1 SQVTM and CDR2 ANQGSEA. The CDR3 nucleotides read TGCAGCGTTGTTCGGCTAGCGGGGGCCTACACAGATACGCAGTATTTT. Translated: CSVVRLAGAYTDTQYF.

The chain uses TRBV15 and TRBJ2-1, with a possible D match to TRBD1 (6 bases). V was cut by 5 bases and J by 4 bases, with 15 bases left in between. This CDR3 has 15 amino acids. CDR1 is LNHNV, CDR2 YYDKDF, per germline (reference sequence). CDR3 nucleotide sequence: TGTGCCACCAGCCAAGGGGGTGGGCCTTACAATGAGCAGTTCTTC. It translates to CATSQGGGPYNEQFF.

The chain's CDR3 is CSVDAGGPYNEQFF. CDR3 bases: TGCAGCGTGGACGCAGGGGGTCCGTACAATGAGCAGTTCTTC. This chain links TRBV29-1 with TRBJ2-1, with 7 bases aligning to TRBD1. The CDR3 has 14 residues. Germline V gives CDR1 SQVTM, CDR2 ANQGSEA. J was trimmed by 4 bases and V by 6 bases; bases with no gene match: 9.

The V and J genes are TRBV13 and TRBJ1-1; D perhaps matches TRBD1 (6 bases). From germline, CDR1 is PRHDT and CDR2 FYEKMQ (reference sequence). Trimming left V 3 bases short and J 3 bases short, with 11 bases between. This CDR3 has 14 amino acids. The CDR3, as DNA: TGTGCCAGCAGCTTGGGGTACAGGGACACTGAAGCTTTCTTT. This codes for CASSLGYRDTEAFF.

The chain joins TRBV5-1 to TRBJ2-1, with 7 bases that match TRBD1. J was trimmed by 7 bases and V by 7 bases; bases with no gene match: 17. Germline CDR1 reads SGHRS; CDR2 reads YFSETQ. There are 16 residues in the CDR3. CDR3: CASFPGQYTSPNEQFF. The CDR3 DNA reads as TGCGCCAGCTTTCCGGGACAGTACACTTCGCCAAATGAGCAGTTCTTC.

In regard to this clone: This same CDR3 is encoded by further DNA sequences in the sample. The V gene is TRBV18, the J gene TRBJ2-5; a possible D gene is TRBD2 (5 bases). Germline lookup yields CDR1 KGHSH and CDR2 LQKENI. This CDR3 comprises 15 residues. The V and J ends lost 3 bases and 4 bases respectively, with 15 bases between them. DNA of the CDR3: TGTGCCAGCTCACCGCCGGGATCTCCGGGAGAGACCCAGTACTTC. It is translated as CASSPPGSPGETQYF.